This T cell receptor beta chain was recovered during a study of blood T cell repertoires in COVID-19. This CDR3 spans 13 amino acids. The ends lost 6 bases at V and 3 bases at J; junction bases unmatched: 2. Method: immunoSEQ multiplex PCR; TCRdb's copy keeps in-frame clones and lacks some. The sample shows about 40,000 clones, approximately 83% of them seen only once. V and J are TRBV12-3 or TRBV12-4 and TRBJ1-5; 7 bases align to TRBD1. The sample comprised peripheral blood. The sequence was obtained from a woman aged 55 to 70 with acute or convalescent COVID-19. CDR3 sequence reads: CASSRGFNQPQHF. In nucleotides, the CDR3 is TGTGCCAGCAGCAGGGGGTTCAATCAGCCCCAGCATTTT.